These T cell receptor beta chains were read from a single sample in a study of T cells in Graves' hyperthyroidism and ophthalmopathy. TCRdb re-called the multiplex PCR reads with MiXCR, one entry per CDR3 protein. The sample has roughly 840,000 distinct CDR3 sequences, roughly 40% seen once. The sequencing input was blood. Receptors originate from a young man with Graves' hyperthyroidism. The CDR3 runs from the conserved cysteine through the conserved F or W. D genes are given only for firm matches. Clone size is shown for a subset of rows, as once, few, many or a class of expanded clone.

.	.	TRBV6-5	TRBJ1-4	CASSHTRNEKLFF	TGTGCCAGCAGTCACACCCGAAATGAAAAACTGTTTTTT
TRBD1	.	TRBV19	TRBJ1-1	CTSSGGQGPRGTEAFF	TGTACCAGTAGTGGGGGACAGGGGCCCAGGGGGACTGAAGCTTTCTTT
.	.	TRBV12-3/TRBV12-4	TRBJ1-1	CASRNPSTEAFF	TGTGCCAGCAGAAACCCTTCCACTGAAGCTTTCTTT
TRBD2	.	TRBV4-1	TRBJ2-3	CASSQEGGSGDADTQYF	TGCGCCAGCAGCCAAGAGGGAGGAAGCGGGGACGCAGATACGCAGTATTTT
.	.	TRBV2	TRBJ2-5	CARRESWETQYF	TGTGCCAGAAGGGAGAGTTGGGAGACCCAGTACTTC
.	.	TRBV19	TRBJ1-1	CATAPGVSFEAFF	TGTGCCACCGCTCCCGGAGTTTCTTTTGAAGCTTTCTTT
.	.	TRBV19	TRBJ2-7	CASSMAYSYEQYF	TGTGCCAGTAGTATGGCCTACTCCTACGAGCAGTACTTC
TRBD1	once	TRBV7-9	TRBJ2-3	CASSPGTALDTQYF	TGTGCCAGCAGCCCGGGGACAGCCTTAGATACGCAGTATTTT
.	many	TRBV12-3/TRBV12-4	TRBJ2-2	CASSLLNTGELFF	TGTGCCAGCAGCTTACTTAACACCGGGGAGCTGTTTTTT
.	many	TRBV19	TRBJ1-5	CASSPGTRDQPQHF	TGTGCCAGTAGTCCGGGAACTAGAGATCAGCCCCAGCATTTT
.	.	TRBV29-1	TRBJ1-5	CSVGSNQPQHF	TGCAGCGTGGGAAGCAATCAGCCCCAGCATTTT
TRBD1	.	TRBV19	TRBJ1-1	CASSIGRGQGSTRGTEAFF	TGTGCCAGTAGTATAGGAAGAGGACAGGGGAGTACAAGGGGTACTGAAGCTTTCTTT
TRBD1	many	TRBV12-3/TRBV12-4	TRBJ1-5	CASSLMGQGSQPQHF	TGTGCCAGCAGTTTAATGGGACAGGGAAGTCAGCCCCAGCATTTT
.	.	TRBV15	TRBJ1-2	CATSRVRPTGNYGYTF	TGTGCCACCAGCAGAGTCCGACCAACAGGGAACTATGGCTACACCTTC
TRBD1	many	TRBV6-5	TRBJ1-5	CASRRTGVDQPQHF	TGTGCCAGCAGACGGACAGGGGTAGATCAGCCCCAGCATTTT
.	.	TRBV29-1	TRBJ1-2	CSVEGLGGQIYGYTF	TGCAGCGTTGAAGGCCTCGGAGGGCAGATCTATGGCTACACCTTC
.	.	TRBV12-3/TRBV12-4	TRBJ1-1	CASIGQGGNTEAFF	TGTGCCAGCATAGGACAAGGAGGGAACACTGAAGCTTTCTTT
TRBD1	many	TRBV25-1	TRBJ2-7	CASSRQGAREQYF	TGTGCCAGCAGTAGACAGGGGGCGCGCGAGCAGTACTTC
.	.	TRBV15	TRBJ2-2	CATSRKVVTGELFF	TGTGCCACCAGCAGGAAGGTTGTAACCGGGGAGCTGTTTTTT
TRBD2	.	TRBV4-1	TRBJ2-5	CASSIGRGGQETQYF	TGCGCCAGCAGCATAGGGCGGGGGGGCCAAGAGACCCAGTACTTC
TRBD1	few	TRBV28	TRBJ1-5	CASSPEDRGSQPQHF	TGTGCCAGCAGTCCCGAGGACAGGGGGTCTCAGCCCCAGCATTTT
.	many	TRBV4-1	TRBJ2-5	CASSQDRGETQYF	TGTGCCAGCAGCCAAGATCGGGGCGAGACCCAGTACTTC
.	few	TRBV4-2	TRBJ2-6	CASRPDGGSGANVLTF	TGTGCCAGCAGACCGGACGGGGGCTCTGGGGCCAACGTCCTGACTTTC
.	.	TRBV6-1	TRBJ1-2	CASSELISMWGYTF	TGTGCCAGCAGTGAATTGATCAGTATGTGGGGCTACACCTTC
.	many	TRBV10-1	TRBJ1-5	CASSEVPLDQPQHF	TGCGCCAGCAGTGAGGTGCCTCTGGATCAGCCCCAGCATTTT
.	many	TRBV7-9	TRBJ1-2	CASTPAGSGYTF	TGTGCCAGCACCCCGGCGGGCAGTGGCTACACCTTC
.	many	TRBV5-1	TRBJ1-4	CASSPKGQDEKLFF	TGCGCCAGCAGCCCCAAGGGGCAGGATGAAAAACTGTTTTTT
.	many	TRBV25-1	TRBJ2-7	CASSESRLPYEQYF	TGTGCCAGCAGTGAGTCCCGTCTCCCCTACGAGCAGTACTTC
TRBD2	.	TRBV20-1	TRBJ2-5	CSASSGGWQETQYF	TGCAGTGCTAGTAGCGGGGGGTGGCAAGAGACCCAGTACTTC
.	many	TRBV20-1	TRBJ2-7	CSARDADSYEQYF	TGCAGTGCTAGAGACGCCGACTCCTACGAGCAGTACTTC
.	many	TRBV20-1	TRBJ2-7	CSAREWRRGGFEQYF	TGCAGTGCTAGAGAATGGAGACGTGGGGGCTTCGAGCAGTACTTC
.	many	TRBV7-9	TRBJ2-7	CASSKASTYEQYF	TGTGCCAGCAGTAAGGCCTCGACCTACGAGCAGTACTTC
.	.	TRBV7-2	TRBJ2-2	CASTFPRGSAHAGELFF	TGTGCCAGCACCTTTCCTCGGGGTAGCGCTCATGCCGGGGAGCTGTTTTTT
TRBD2	many	TRBV15	TRBJ2-7	CATSRDQTSGRYEQYF	TGTGCCACCAGCAGAGATCAAACTAGCGGGAGGTACGAGCAGTACTTC
.	.	TRBV20-1	TRBJ2-7	CSALGLTSYEQYF	TGCAGTGCTCTTGGACTGACGTCCTACGAGCAGTACTTC